Here is one T cell receptor beta chain with its context. This specimen comes from a study of blood T cell repertoires in COVID-19. Study details: There were acute and convalescent COVID-19 samples, and they came from the United States, Italy and Spain. PBMCs, B-cell-depleted T cells, or T cells provided the cDNA or gDNA that made up the material.

In the original workflow: Estimation of nucleated cell counts was performed using reference gene primer amplification. Sequencing used immunoSEQ multiplex PCR; TCRdb keeps in-frame clones, though not all of them. That table is the source of V, J and clone size, and D and trimming were worked out from the DNA. This repertoire shows fewer than 95,000 clones, 75% to 95% found once; its top ten account for less than 0.8%. This CDR3 comprises 14 residues. V lost 0 bases and J 3 bases, leaving 8 bases between the germline ends. Germline CDR1 and CDR2: MNHNY and SVGAGI (reference sequence). The chain links TRBV6-6 to TRBJ1-1; D is perhaps TRBD1 (5 bases). The TCR comes from an elderly woman with acute or convalescent COVID-19. The sequenced material came from peripheral blood. The CDR3 DNA sequence: TGTGCCAGCAGTTACTCCGGGGGGTACACTGAAGCTTTCTTT. Translated, it gives CASSYSGGYTEAFF.